This T cell receptor beta chain originates from a study of T cell changes during pregnancy in multiple sclerosis. This clone appeared once. V gave up 6 bases and J gave up 2 bases, with 10 bases separating them. The CDR3 has 13 residues. CDR1 is MNHNS and CDR2 is SASEGT in the germline V gene. Sequencing used immunoSEQ multiplex PCR; TCRdb keeps in-frame clones, though not all of them. The sample records 55,000 to 70,000 clones, approximately 92% being singletons. The V call is TRBV6-1, the J call TRBJ1-2, with D unresolved. The receptor was isolated from a female donor in good health, enrolled as a control in a pregnancy study. The source was CD8+ T cells from peripheral blood mononuclear cells, collected in the third trimester of pregnancy. CDR3 bases: TGTGCCAGCAGGGAGGACGGAAACTATGGCTACACCTTC. Amino acids: CASREDGNYGYTF.